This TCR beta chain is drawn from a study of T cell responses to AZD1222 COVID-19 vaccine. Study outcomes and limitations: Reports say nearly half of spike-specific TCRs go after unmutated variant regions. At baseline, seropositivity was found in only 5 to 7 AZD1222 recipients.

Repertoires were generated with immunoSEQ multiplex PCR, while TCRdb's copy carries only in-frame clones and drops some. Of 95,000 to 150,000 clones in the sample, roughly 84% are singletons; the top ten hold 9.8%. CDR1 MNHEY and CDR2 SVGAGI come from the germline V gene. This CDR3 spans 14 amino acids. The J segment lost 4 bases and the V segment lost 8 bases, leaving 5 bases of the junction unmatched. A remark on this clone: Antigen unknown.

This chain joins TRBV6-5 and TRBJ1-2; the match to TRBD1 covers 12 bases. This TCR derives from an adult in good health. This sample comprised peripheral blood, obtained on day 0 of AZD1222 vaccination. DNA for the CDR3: TGTGCCAGCCGGGGACAGGGGGCGCCCTATGGCTACACCTTC. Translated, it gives CASRGQGAPYGYTF.